Each of the 28 T cell receptor beta chains below was sequenced from the same sample in a study of blood T cell repertoires in COVID-19. Repertoires were generated with immunoSEQ multiplex PCR, while TCRdb's copy carries only in-frame clones and drops some. In the table there are some 150,000 clones, approximately 80% of which are singletons. Sequencing was performed on peripheral blood. The receptors were sampled from a human donor in a cohort sampled during active COVID-19.

This chain uses TRBV9 with TRBJ2-5; 8 bases fit TRBD2. V lost 0 bases and J lost 2; bases outside the gene matches: 3. Germline CDR1 reads SGDLS; CDR2 reads YYNGEE. This CDR3 is built from 15 residues. The CDR3 nucleotides read TGTGCCAGCAGCGTAGAAGCGGGGGTGCAAGAGACCCAGTACTTC. Its protein product is CASSVEAGVQETQYF.

This clone is a singleton in its sample. The chain has TRBV5-1 and TRBJ2-1; unclear D gene. CDR3 length: 14 amino acids. The V gene lost 0 bases and the J gene lost 6 bases, with 10 bases spanning the gap. Germline V gives CDR1 SGHRS, CDR2 YFSETQ. The CDR3 loop reads CASSLALSVNEQFF. The CDR3 bases are TGCGCCAGCAGCTTGGCTCTGAGTGTCAATGAGCAGTTCTTC.

Only a few counts were recorded for this clone. The V call is TRBV29-1, the J call TRBJ1-1; the match to TRBD1 covers 10 bases. This CDR3 is 12 amino acids long. V gave up 7 bases and J gave up 5 bases; unmatched junction bases: 4. Germline V gives CDR1 SQVTM, CDR2 ANQGSEA. The CDR3 DNA is TGCAGCGCCGGACAGGGGGGGACTGAAGCTTTCTTT. It yields the protein CSAGQGGTEAFF.

V is TRBV7-3 and J is TRBJ2-7, with 10 bases that match TRBD2. Germline lookup yields CDR1 SGHTA and CDR2 FQGTGA. The V segment lost 2 bases and the J segment 0 bases; nucleotides outside the gene matches: 4. This CDR3 has 16 amino acids. CDR3 residues: CASSLDGTSASYEQYF. As DNA, the CDR3 is TGTGCCAGCAGCTTAGATGGGACTAGCGCCTCCTACGAGCAGTACTTC.

The rearrangement joins TRBV4-1 to TRBJ1-6, with 8 nucleotides matching TRBD1. V was pared by 3 bases and J by 6 bases, with 7 bases of the junction left unmatched. This CDR3 is 16 amino acids long. The germline V gene has CDR1 MGHRA and CDR2 YSYEKL. The CDR3 nucleotides are TGCGCCAGCAGCCAGACAGGGGTTCCTCTTAATTCACCCCTCCACTTT. Amino acid sequence: CASSQTGVPLNSPLHF.

The chain combines TRBV15 with TRBJ2-5, with 9 bases that match TRBD2. CDR3 length equals 15 residues. Germline CDR1 is LNHNV and CDR2 is YYDKDF (reference sequence). J gave up 5 bases and V 1 base, and 5 bases lay outside the gene matches. This chain's CDR3 is CATSRVNSGRETQYF. The CDR3 DNA is TGTGCCACCAGCAGAGTTAACAGCGGGAGGGAGACCCAGTACTTC.

This chain connects TRBV11-3 to TRBJ2-7; a possible D gene is TRBD1 (6 bases). The length of the CDR3 is 18 residues. Between the trimmed V and J ends, which lost 0 bases and 3 bases, there was a span of 21 bases. Germline V lookup: CDR1 SGHNT, CDR2 YENEEA. CDR3 protein: CASSLESSGTGRIYEQYF. Written as DNA, the CDR3 is TGTGCCAGCAGCTTAGAATCCTCGGGCACAGGGAGAATCTACGAGCAGTACTTC.

This clone has just one count. J is TRBJ1-6 and V is TRBV19, with D unresolved. This CDR3 spans 14 amino acids. V was trimmed by 6 bases and J by 2 bases, leaving 8 bases between them. Germline V CDR1 and CDR2: LNHDA, SQIVND (reference sequence). The CDR3 DNA sequence: TGTGCCAGTAGCGAACAGACCTATAATTCACCCCTCCACTTT. Its protein product is CASSEQTYNSPLHF.

This chain connects TRBV24-1 to TRBJ2-5; D unresolved. Deletions cut 0 bases from V and 5 bases from J, with 15 bases between. This CDR3 has 16 residues. Germline CDR1 KGHDR, CDR2 SFDVKD. This chain's CDR3 is CATSDLQIGNGETQYF. Here the CDR3 DNA reads TGTGCCACCAGTGATTTGCAAATCGGAAACGGGGAGACCCAGTACTTC.

J is TRBJ1-1 and V is TRBV28; D is uncertain. The ends were cut back, 9 bases at V and 5 bases at J, with 19 bases in the middle. The germline V gene encodes CDR1 MDHEN and CDR2 SYDVKM. The CDR3 has 14 residues. The CDR3 sequence: CASKIPGDGTEAFF. CDR3 sequence (DNA): TGTGCCAGTAAAATTCCGGGAGATGGGACTGAAGCTTTCTTT.

The CDR3 sequence is CASSLSIRGVGYTF. CDR3 nucleotide sequence: TGTGCCAGCAGTTTATCGATCCGAGGTGTTGGCTACACCTTC. This chain joins TRBV6-5 and TRBJ1-2; D remains ambiguous. V dropped 4 bases and J dropped 7 bases, with 16 bases sitting between them. The CDR3 is 14 amino acids. In germline, CDR1 is MNHEY, CDR2 SVGAGI.

This rearrangement joins TRBV6-5 to TRBJ1-2, with 7 bases lining up with TRBD1. Unmatched junction bases numbered 8, after V lost 0 bases and J lost 7 bases. This CDR3 comprises 15 residues. Germline loops: CDR1 MNHEY, CDR2 SVGAGI. CDR3 bases: TGTGCCAGCAGTTACTCTTGGCAGGGGGAGTTTGGCTACACCTTC. Residues: CASSYSWQGEFGYTF.

This clone was counted a single time. The V and J genes are TRBV2 and TRBJ1-2, with D tentatively TRBD1 (5 bases). Germline V CDR1 and CDR2: SNHLY, FYNNEI. Deletions cut 7 bases from V and 4 bases from J, with 10 bases between. The CDR3 sequence is 12 residues long. CDR3 loop: CASMQGTYGYTF. The CDR3 bases are TGTGCCAGCATGCAGGGAACCTATGGCTACACCTTC.

The gene calls are TRBV5-8 and TRBJ2-1; 9 nucleotides line up with TRBD1. J lost 15 bases, V lost 4 bases, and 8 bases had no gene match. The germline V gene encodes CDR1 SGHTS and CDR2 YDEGEE. This CDR3 contains 12 residues. CDR3 residues: CASSVGQGLWFF. The CDR3 DNA sequence: TGTGCCAGCAGCGTCGGACAGGGGTTATGGTTCTTC.

This clone was observed once. The rearrangement links TRBV7-2 to TRBJ2-3; TRBD2 aligns across 10 bases. From germline, CDR1 is SGHTA and CDR2 FQGNSA. The V gene end was trimmed by 3 bases and the J gene end by 3 bases; junction bases not matched to a gene: 3. This CDR3 has 15 residues. CDR3: CASSFPSGRTDTQYF. As DNA, the CDR3 is TGTGCCAGCAGCTTCCCTAGCGGGAGAACAGATACGCAGTATTTT.

This chain links TRBV9 with TRBJ1-3, with unresolved D. This CDR3 contains 17 residues. CDR1 and CDR2 (germline): SGDLS, YYNGEE. Trimming took off 2 bases at V and 4 bases at J, with 19 bases between the two ends. The CDR3 DNA reads as TGTGCCAGCAGCGTGGACGGGCGGGGAAAATCCGGAAACACCATATATTTT. Protein: CASSVDGRGKSGNTIYF.

V and J are TRBV20-1 and TRBJ2-4; TRBD1 is a possible D gene (5 bases). The CDR3 consists of 14 residues. CDR1 is DFQATT and CDR2 is SNEGSKA in the germline V gene (reference sequence). The V and J ends lost 3 bases and 1 base respectively, with 10 bases between them. CDR3 sequence: CSASDSAAKNIQYF. In DNA form, the CDR3 reads TGCAGTGCTAGTGACAGTGCCGCCAAAAACATTCAGTACTTC.

The chain is built from TRBV11-1 and TRBJ2-3; D is perhaps TRBD1 (5 bases). The CDR3 length is 12 residues. The germline CDR1 and CDR2 sequences are SGHAT and FQDESV (reference sequence). V lost 5 bases to trimming and J lost 9 bases, with 12 bases between them. CDR3 loop: CASSQRAGTQYF. For the CDR3, the DNA is TGTGCCAGCAGCCAAAGGGCAGGGACGCAGTATTTT.

This chain links TRBV29-1 with TRBJ1-5; 7 bases fit TRBD1. The CDR3 totals 17 residues. The V gene's germline CDR1 is SQVTM and CDR2 ANQGSEA. V shed 7 bases, J shed 1 base, and the junction held 16 bases outside the gene matches. The DNA for the CDR3 is TGCAGCGCGCAGGGGGAAGGGGGACGTAGAAGCAATCAGCCCCAGCATTTT. It codes for CSAQGEGGRRSNQPQHF.

V and J are TRBV10-3 and TRBJ2-5, with a possible D match to TRBD1 (6 bases). CDR3 length equals 14 residues. V was shortened by 5 bases and J by 2 bases, with 12 bases between the two germline ends. Germline CDR1 reads ENHRY; CDR2 reads SYGVKD. CDR3 region: CAISTTGRQETQYF. Here the CDR3 DNA reads TGTGCCATCAGTACAACAGGGCGTCAAGAGACCCAGTACTTC.

The V gene is TRBV15, the J gene TRBJ1-2; no reliable D call. The CDR3 extends over 16 amino acids. Germline V gene data show CDR1 as LNHNV and CDR2 as YYDKDF (reference sequence). V was trimmed by 0 bases and J by 1 base, leaving 12 bases between them. The CDR3 sequence is CATSRELLGDNYGYTF. The CDR3 DNA sequence: TGTGCCACCAGCAGAGAACTACTCGGGGATAACTATGGCTACACCTTC.

The chain couples TRBV29-1 to TRBJ1-4, with 10 bases matching TRBD1. The CDR3 consists of 12 residues. The ends lost 7 bases at V and 6 bases at J; junction bases unmatched: 2. Germline-derived CDR1 and CDR2 are SQVTM and ANQGSEA. CDR3 DNA sequence: TGCAGCGGAGGGACAGGGGATGAAAAACTGTTTTTT. Its protein product is CSGGTGDEKLFF.

The V call is TRBV7-9, the J call TRBJ1-1; TRBD1 is a possible D gene (5 bases). Per germline, CDR1 SEHNR and CDR2 FQNEAQ (reference sequence). The CDR3 is made up of 15 amino acids. V shed 5 bases and J shed 1 base, with 14 bases lying between them. The CDR3 region is CASSPRGLPNTEAFF. The CDR3 DNA follows: TGTGCCAGCAGCCCGCGGGGACTGCCGAACACTGAAGCTTTCTTT.

The chain employs TRBV11-2 and TRBJ2-7; a possible D gene is TRBD2 (5 bases). The CDR3 length is 17 residues. Looked up from germline, CDR1 is SGHAT and CDR2 is FQNNGV. V was pared by 1 base and J by 5 bases, with 21 bases between. The CDR3 here is CASSLAFTERGKNEQYF. CDR3 coding DNA: TGTGCCAGCAGCTTAGCTTTCACAGAGCGAGGGAAAAACGAGCAGTACTTC. The complete variable domain, with remaining parts taken from reference TRBV11-2 and TRBJ2-7, reads EAGVAQSPRYKIIEKRQSVAFWCNPISGHATLYWYQQILGQGPKLLIQFQNNGVVDDSQLPKDRFSAERLKGVDSTLKIQPAKLEDSAVYLCASSLAFTERGKNEQYFGPGTRLTVT.

The V call is TRBV7-2, the J call TRBJ1-1; D is perhaps TRBD1 (5 bases). V was clipped by 7 bases and J by 1 base, with 16 bases between them. CDR1 SGHTA and CDR2 FQGNSA come from the germline V gene. This CDR3 contains 15 residues. The CDR3 protein is CASNAGGRGNTEAFF. In nucleotides, the CDR3 is TGTGCCAGCAACGCGGGAGGGAGGGGGAACACTGAAGCTTTCTTT. The whole variable domain, remainder taken from reference TRBV7-2 and TRBJ1-1, is GAGVSQSPSNKVTEKGKDVELRCDPISGHTALYWYRQSLGQGLEFLIYFQGNSAPDKSGLPSDRFSAERTGGSVSTLTIQRTQQEDSAVYLCASNAGGRGNTEAFFGQGTRLTVV.

This clone was observed a handful of times. The rearrangement joins TRBV5-6 to TRBJ1-2; the D is unclear. The CDR3 has 16 amino acids. Looked up from germline, CDR1 is SGHDT and CDR2 is YYEEEE. Trimming shortened V by 0 bases and J by 1 base, and 13 bases separated the two germline ends. As DNA, the CDR3 is TGTGCCAGCAGCTTGGGGGCCGGTGTATTTAACTATGGCTACACCTTC. Amino acid sequence: CASSLGAGVFNYGYTF.

This clone has just one count. The rearrangement links TRBV2 to TRBJ2-7, with D possibly matching TRBD2 (7 bases). The CDR3 totals 15 residues. Germline-derived CDR1 and CDR2 are SNHLY and FYNNEI. The V end lost 1 base, the J end lost 2 bases, and 12 bases lay between the germline ends. The CDR3 DNA reads TGTGCCAGCAGTGAAGAGGGGGGGGCGGCCTACGAGCAGTACTTC. This gives the protein CASSEEGGAAYEQYF.

V usage is TRBV6-2 or TRBV6-3 and J usage is TRBJ2-7; D perhaps matches TRBD1 (6 bases). The V gene's germline CDR1 is MNHEY and CDR2 SVGEGT. This CDR3 has 13 amino acids. V lost 4 bases, J lost 4 bases, and 11 bases lay in between. Written as DNA, the CDR3 is TGTGCCAGCAGTTGGGGGCCAACGTACGAGCAGTACGTC. It encodes CASSWGPTYEQYV.